A single sample gave rise to the 16 T cell receptor beta chains below, sequenced in a study of CD8+ T cells in alopecia areata. TCR sequencing used cDNA made by reverse transcription of extracted RNA. The table came from immunoSEQ multiplex PCR; TCRdb's copy has only in-frame clones and leaves some out. The sample carries hundreds of thousands of clones, about 60% recorded once. The material was CD4+ T cells sorted from blood, obtained at week 0. The receptor source for this set is a human donor with alopecia areata.

The chain uses TRBV5-1 and TRBJ2-3; 10 bases map to TRBD2. V dropped 4 bases and J dropped 0; count of bases not matched to a gene: 5. Germline CDR1 and CDR2: SGHRS and YFSETQ. The CDR3 sequence is 16 residues long. The DNA of the CDR3 is TGCGCCAGCAGCATTACTAGCGGGGCTAGCACAGATACGCAGTATTTT. Its translation: CASSITSGASTDTQYF.

The genes are TRBV15 and TRBJ2-3; D unresolved. CDR3 length: 14 amino acids. V was shortened by 5 bases and J by 2 bases, with 11 bases between the two germline ends. Per germline, CDR1 LNHNV and CDR2 YYDKDF (reference sequence). The CDR3 region has the DNA TGTGCCACCAGCTTGGGGTCTGACACAGATACGCAGTATTTT. It translates to CATSLGSDTDTQYF.

With regard to this clone: At one boundary the junction diverges from the germline segment, which might be a read error. The J gene is TRBJ2-1, the V gene TRBV30; D unresolved. This CDR3 comprises 11 residues. Germline assignment: CDR1 GTSNPN and CDR2 SVGIG (reference sequence). The CDR3 DNA sequence: TGTGCCTGGAGTCCCCGCAATGTGCAGTTCTTC. The encoded protein is CAWSPRNVQFF.

This clone was seen more than once but under ten times. This chain joins TRBV30 and TRBJ1-1, with 9 positions matching TRBD1. V shed 1 base, J shed 5 bases, and the junction held 20 bases outside the gene matches. CDR1 GTSNPN and CDR2 SVGIG come from the germline V gene (reference sequence). The CDR3 sequence is 19 residues long. The CDR3 DNA reads as TGTGCCTGGAGTGCTCAAAGAGGAACAGGGGGCGCGGGTGGTACTGAAGCTTTCTTT. Translation gives CAWSAQRGTGGAGGTEAFF.

V gene TRBV25-1 combines with J gene TRBJ2-1, with TRBD1 matching over 9 bases. This CDR3 is built from 15 residues. The trim removed 5 bases at V and 7 bases at J, leaving 9 bases unmatched. Germline CDR1 and CDR2: MGHDK and SYGVNS. The CDR3 sequence is CASSQGTGIGNEQFF. The CDR3 DNA reads TGTGCCAGCAGTCAAGGGACAGGGATAGGGAATGAGCAGTTCTTC.

The V call is TRBV5-1, the J call TRBJ2-4; 8 bases match TRBD1. V dropped 5 bases and J dropped 3; count of bases not matched to a gene: 13. The V gene's germline CDR1 is SGHRS and CDR2 YFSETQ. This CDR3 contains 17 residues. For the CDR3, the DNA is TGCGCCAGCAGGCCCCAACAGGGGGAGGCTTTCAAAAACATTCAGTACTTC. This encodes CASRPQQGEAFKNIQYF.

The chain joins TRBV25-1 to TRBJ1-4, with TRBD1 matching 10 bases. The CDR3 consists of 17 residues. Germline-derived CDR1 and CDR2 are MGHDK and SYGVNS. Trimming removed 0 bases from V and 8 bases from J; junction bases left unmatched: 9. The CDR3 DNA follows: TGTGCCAGCAGTGAATATCGCGGGACAGGGGTGTTAGAAAAACTGTTTTTT. This sequence encodes CASSEYRGTGVLEKLFF.

The rearrangement links TRBV19 to TRBJ2-5, with 7 bases that match TRBD1. Germline V gene sequence: CDR1 LNHDA, CDR2 SQIVND (reference sequence). The CDR3 extends over 15 amino acids. With 7 bases clipped from V and 2 bases from J, the junction kept 10 bases outside the gene matches. CDR3 DNA: TGTGCCAGTACCCCGAGGGGGCTCCTACAAGAGACCCAGTACTTC. It is translated as CASTPRGLLQETQYF.

The chain recombines TRBV27 with TRBJ2-7; 15 nucleotides line up with TRBD2. The germline V gene encodes CDR1 MNHEY and CDR2 SMNVEV (reference sequence). The junction had 19 bases not matched to a gene; V was cut back by 6 bases and J by 4 bases. The CDR3 is made up of 20 amino acids. The CDR3 nucleotides are TGTGCCAGCAGCCTAGGCGTGGGGGGACTAGCGGGAGGAACAAGATACGAGCAGTACTTC. Protein product: CASSLGVGGLAGGTRYEQYF.

The chain combines TRBV4-1 with TRBJ1-5; possible D gene TRBD1, 5 bases. The CDR3 has 15 amino acids. Trimming cost V 2 bases and J 5 bases, with 13 bases left between them. Germline values: CDR1 MGHRA, CDR2 YSYEKL. This chain's CDR3 is CASSQQGREYQPQHF. In DNA form, the CDR3 reads TGCGCCAGCAGCCAACAGGGCCGCGAATATCAGCCCCAGCATTTT.

The sample holds a few counts of this clone. The chain joins TRBV2 to TRBJ2-3, with 9 bases lining up with TRBD2. The CDR3 consists of 15 residues. CDR1 is SNHLY, CDR2 FYNNEI, per germline. The trim removed 6 bases at V and 5 bases at J, leaving 9 bases unmatched. The CDR3 protein is CASSLAGAVRDTQYF. CDR3 DNA sequence: TGTGCCAGCAGCTTAGCGGGGGCCGTCAGAGATACGCAGTATTTT.

The genes are TRBV5-1 and TRBJ2-7; possible D gene TRBD2, 6 bases. Per germline, CDR1 SGHRS and CDR2 YFSETQ. This CDR3 is 12 amino acids long. V was trimmed by 4 bases and J by 2 bases, leaving 7 bases between them. CDR3 amino acids: CASSRTTYEQYF. DNA for the CDR3: TGCGCCAGCAGCAGGACTACCTACGAGCAGTACTTC.

V gene TRBV19 combines with J gene TRBJ1-2; a weak D match, TRBD1 (5 bases). The CDR3 spans 14 residues. The V end lost 7 bases, the J end lost 0 bases, and 12 bases lay between the germline ends. Germline CDR1 is LNHDA and CDR2 is SQIVND (reference sequence). This CDR3 is CASKRQFSNYGYTF. Here the CDR3 DNA reads TGTGCCAGTAAAAGACAGTTTTCTAACTATGGCTACACCTTC.

V usage is TRBV28 and J usage is TRBJ1-5; D is possibly TRBD1 (6 bases). The CDR3 is made up of 14 amino acids. V was cut by 7 bases and J by 1 base, with 11 bases left in between. Germline-derived CDR1 and CDR2 are MDHEN and SYDVKM. The CDR3 region has the DNA TGTGCCAGCATCGTACAGGGAAGCAATCAGCCCCAGCATTTT. It specifies CASIVQGSNQPQHF.

The rearrangement links TRBV30 to TRBJ1-1, with D possibly being TRBD1 (5 bases). Trimming stripped 8 bases from V and 2 bases from J, with 15 bases between. The CDR3 spans 13 residues. CDR1 GTSNPN and CDR2 SVGIG come from the germline V gene (reference sequence). The CDR3 sequence: CAADPQGNTEAFF. For the CDR3, the DNA is TGTGCCGCGGACCCCCAGGGAAACACTGAAGCTTTCTTT.

The genes are TRBV10-1 and TRBJ2-1; the match to TRBD2 covers 9 bases. The germline gives CDR1 WNHNN, CDR2 SYGVQD (reference sequence). This CDR3 contains 13 residues. J was trimmed by 10 bases and V by 3 bases; bases with no gene match: 4. CDR3 residues: CASSDRLAGEQFF. CDR3 nucleotides: TGCGCCAGCAGTGATCGGCTAGCGGGAGAGCAGTTCTTC.